A selection of T cell receptor beta chains follows, all from one sample in a study of T cell repertoires in cytomegalovirus infection. One entry per CDR3 protein results from TCRdb running MiXCR on the reads. The sample lists about 570,000 distinct CDR3 sequences, about 39% occurring once. Their specific antigens are unknown. The sequencing here drew on cultured PBMCs, taken from culture after CMV antigen stimulation. The receptors here all came from a human donor in good health (CMV status not recorded). Some clones in this sample may be carry-over from other donors' samples. Both conserved end residues are part of each CDR3. The D gene is left open where the match is weak. Rows may omit the clone size; those that give it use once, few, many or a size class.

>TRBD1|13|-|TRBJ2-7|TRBV6-1
CASVPGQGGEQYF
TGTGCCAGCGTCCCGGGACAGGGGGGCGAGCAGTACTTC
>-|15|few|TRBJ1-3|TRBV3-1
CASSQDPLSGNTIYF
TGTGCCAGCAGCCAAGATCCGTTAAGCGGAAACACCATATATTTT
>TRBD1|12|many|TRBJ1-2|TRBV7-8
CASSATGVGYTF
TGTGCCAGCAGCGCCACAGGGGTCGGCTACACCTTC
>-|18|few|TRBJ2-3|TRBV11-2
CASSDSMRLPRYTDTQYF
TGTGCCAGCAGCGACTCGATGAGACTACCGCGGTACACAGATACGCAGTATTTT
>TRBD1|13|few|TRBJ1-1|TRBV7-2
CASSPRQGGTAFF
TGTGCCAGCAGTCCGCGACAGGGAGGCACGGCTTTCTTT
>-|15|-|TRBJ2-5|TRBV5-4
CASSSQAEGMRTQYF
TGTGCCAGCAGCTCGCAAGCGGAGGGGATGAGGACCCAGTACTTC
>-|13|-|TRBJ2-5|TRBV6-1
CASSDSSRETQYF
TGTGCCAGCAGTGACTCTAGCCGTGAGACCCAGTACTTC
>-|15|few|TRBJ1-3|TRBV4-1
CASSPAGSGGNTIYF
TGCGCCAGCAGCCCCGCAGGGAGCGGTGGAAACACCATATATTTT
>TRBD1|17|few|TRBJ2-1|TRBV19
CASSTGTVKSSYNEQFF
TGTGCCAGTAGTACCGGGACAGTGAAAAGCTCCTACAATGAGCAGTTCTTC
>-|14|-|TRBJ2-7|TRBV20-1
CSATGTRSSYEQYF
TGCAGTGCAACCGGGACAAGGAGCTCCTACGAGCAGTACTTC
>-|12|-|TRBJ1-2|TRBV5-1
CASGPGNYGYTF
TGCGCCAGCGGGCCAGGGAACTATGGCTACACCTTC
>-|13|many|TRBJ2-1|TRBV7-2
CASSSGGANEQFF
TGTGCCAGCAGCTCTGGGGGGGCCAATGAGCAGTTCTTC
>-|15|-|TRBJ1-5|TRBV19
CACNQGRELGQPQHF
TGTGCCTGCAACCAAGGGCGGGAGTTAGGTCAGCCCCAGCATTTT
>-|15|-|TRBJ1-5|TRBV19
CASSIYSATDQPQHF
TGTGCCAGTAGTATATACTCAGCTACGGATCAGCCCCAGCATTTT
>-|16|few|TRBJ2-1|TRBV7-6
CASSPGTGGRYNEQFF
TGTGCCAGCAGCCCCGGGACGGGGGGCCGGTACAATGAGCAGTTCTTC
>-|14|few|TRBJ1-5|TRBV12-3/TRBV12-4
CASSLYNTGQPQHF
TGTGCCAGCAGTTTGTACAACACGGGGCAGCCCCAGCATTTT
>TRBD1|20|few|TRBJ2-6|TRBV19
CASSIDSTGLVLSGANVLTF
TGTGCCAGTAGTATAGATTCGACAGGGCTGGTACTCTCTGGGGCCAACGTCCTGACTTTC